The present T cell receptor (beta chain) was sequenced within a study of vaccination effects on CD4 cells after COVID-19. At the level of the study: The post-vaccine samples were taken, at the median, 72 days after the second dose.

Under the ViraFEST assay, PBMC were stimulated with viral peptide pools so that antigen-specific CD4+ T cells expanded. Sequencing was performed afterwards. After about 10 days in culture, the CD4+ T cells were isolated. All study participants received two doses of BNT162b2 or mRNA-1273 vaccine. About 2 million PBMC were seeded per well and grown in the presence of about 10 IU/ml IL-2 and 8 to 10 ug/ml peptides. CDR3 length: 14 amino acids. Trimming left V 0 bases short and J 4 bases short, with 11 bases between. Germline-derived CDR1 and CDR2 are SGHRS and YFSETQ. Data came from immunoSEQ multiplex PCR; TCRdb stores just in-frame clones and leaves some out. The sample includes some 24,000 clones, roughly 73% of them seen just once. On this clone itself: Its cognate antigen is unknown.

Sequences were derived from CD4+ T cells from PBMCs cultured with HCoV-NL63 spike peptides, sampled after COVID-19 vaccination. The TCR was taken from a human donor who received a COVID-19 vaccine. V and J are TRBV5-1 and TRBJ2-7, with D perhaps matching TRBD1 (6 bases). CDR3 loop: CASSLDRVEYEQYF. CDR3 coding DNA: TGCGCCAGCAGCTTGGACAGGGTTGAGTACGAGCAGTACTTC.